A single sample gave rise to the 26 T cell receptor beta chains below, sequenced in a study of T cells after yellow fever vaccination. TCRdb ran MiXCR on the 5' RACE reads and lists one entry per CDR3 protein. This table has about 360,000 distinct CDR3 sequences, around 6.5% appearing once. The sequencing used PBMCs, collected 5 days after the yellow fever booster vaccination. The receptor source for this set is a man aged 25-40 years who received the YFV17D yellow fever vaccine.

A note on this clonotype: Because it lacks the conserved phenylalanine or tryptophan at the end, this CDR3 is likely a read error. The chain combines TRBV6-1 with TRBJ2-7; D is ambiguous. The CDR3 contains 19 residues. Germline assignment: CDR1 MNHNS and CDR2 SASEGT. Trimming removed 6 bases from V and 2 bases from J, with 29 bases in between. The CDR3 region has the DNA TGTGCCAGCAGCCCGCGAAGTAGAGGTTTAACTATCCTGCCCTACGAGCAGTACTCC. It is translated as CASSPRSRGLTILPYEQYS.

The rearrangement links TRBV7-9 to TRBJ1-5, with D tentatively TRBD1 (5 bases). CDR3 size: 14 residues. Deletions cut 1 base from V and 4 bases from J, with 8 bases between. Germline V gene lookup returns CDR1 SEHNR and CDR2 FQNEAQ (reference sequence). The CDR3 region has the DNA TGTGCCAGCAGCTTAGGCAGGGAAAATCAGCCCCAGCATTTT. This sequence encodes CASSLGRENQPQHF.

This clonotype showed up just a few times. The chain has TRBV14 and TRBJ2-7, with D possibly TRBD2 on 5 matching bases. Between the trimmed V and J ends, which lost 3 bases and 0 bases, there was a span of 12 bases. The CDR3 loop spans 15 amino acids. The V gene's germline CDR1 is SGHDN and CDR2 FVKESK. As DNA, the CDR3 is TGTGCCAGCAGCCAGACCGCGGGTTCCTCCTACGAGCAGTACTTC. It specifies CASSQTAGSSYEQYF.

This clonotype has just a few counts. The rearrangement joins TRBV5-6 to TRBJ2-6, with 11 bases aligning to TRBD1. This CDR3 region has 16 residues. The V and J ends lost 4 bases and 3 bases, in that order; junction bases with no gene match: 3. Per the germline V gene, CDR1 is SGHDT and CDR2 is YYEEEE. The CDR3 reads CASSPDRGRGANVLTF. CDR3 sequence (DNA): TGTGCCAGCAGCCCGGACAGGGGGCGTGGGGCCAACGTCCTGACTTTC.

The rearrangement joins TRBV9 to TRBJ2-3; D assignment may be TRBD1 or TRBD2 (6 bases each). This CDR3 has 15 residues. V lost 5 bases to trimming and J lost 2 bases, with 15 bases between them. The germline V gene has CDR1 SGDLS and CDR2 YYNGEE. The CDR3 bases are TGTGCCAGCAGTTCGAGGGGGGAGCCCACAGATACGCAGTATTTT. Translating gives CASSSRGEPTDTQYF.

This clonotype has at least ten counts. CDR3 DNA sequence: TGTGCCAGCAGCCCAGGGACTAGCGGGAGTCCACGGGAGACCCAGTACTTC. This codes for CASSPGTSGSPRETQYF. V is TRBV11-3 and J is TRBJ2-5, with 14 bases fitting TRBD2. The germline CDR1 and CDR2 sequences are SGHNT and YENEEA. The CDR3 runs 17 residues. Trimming removed 5 bases from V and 5 bases from J; junction bases left unmatched: 10.

This clonotype was counted many times. The V and J genes are TRBV20-1 and TRBJ1-6; D perhaps matches TRBD1 (5 bases). The CDR3 length is 16 residues. Germline assignment: CDR1 DFQATT and CDR2 SNEGSKA (reference sequence). Trimming took 3 bases from V and 3 from J, leaving 15 bases between them. For the CDR3, the DNA is TGCAGTGCTAGGGGGCAGGCTGACATCTATAATTCACCCCTCCACTTT. This sequence encodes CSARGQADIYNSPLHF.

This clonotype has more than one count but fewer than ten. V and J are TRBV20-1 and TRBJ2-1; 12 positions match TRBD2. With V trimmed by 6 bases and J by 4 bases, 4 bases remained unmatched. CDR1 is DFQATT and CDR2 is SNEGSKA in the germline V gene (reference sequence). The CDR3 extends over 14 amino acids. The CDR3 protein is CSAAGLAGYNEQFF. The CDR3 DNA reads as TGCAGTGCAGCTGGACTAGCGGGGTACAATGAGCAGTTCTTC.

This clonotype came up a few times. The chain recombines TRBV4-2 with TRBJ2-5; 9 nucleotides agree with TRBD2. V gave up 3 bases and J gave up 1 base; unmatched junction bases: 3. This CDR3 is built from 15 residues. Per the germline V gene, CDR1 is LGHNA and CDR2 is YNFKEQ. The CDR3 sequence: CASSQTSGAQETQYF. CDR3 DNA: TGTGCCAGCAGCCAGACTAGCGGAGCCCAAGAGACCCAGTACTTC.

This clonotype was counted a few times. This chain links TRBV5-1 with TRBJ2-1; perhaps TRBD1 as D (5 bases). The CDR3 has 15 residues. CDR1 and CDR2 (germline): SGHRS, YFSETQ. Trimming left V 8 bases short and J 7 bases short, with 22 bases between. The CDR3 DNA follows: TGCGCCAGTACAGTTGGGGCCGTTTTTGTGAATGAGCAGTTCTTC. Its translation is CASTVGAVFVNEQFF.

Only a few counts were recorded for this clonotype. The CDR3 region has the DNA TGCAGTGCTAGTTGGTCAGTTGCTTCATCCTACGAGCAGTACTTC. Residues: CSASWSVASSYEQYF. The gene calls are TRBV20-1 and TRBJ2-7; D unclear. Trimming took off 3 bases at V and 1 base at J, with 16 bases between the two ends. The CDR3 is 15 residues long. The germline V gene encodes CDR1 DFQATT and CDR2 SNEGSKA (reference sequence).

The table lists this clonotype with many counts. The chain employs TRBV7-6 and TRBJ2-1; D gene unclear. Germline-derived CDR1 and CDR2 are SGHVS and FNYEAQ. The CDR3 is 12 amino acids. Trimming left V 4 bases short and J 4 bases short, with 5 bases between. The CDR3 region is CASSSGYNEQFF. As DNA, the CDR3 is TGTGCCAGCAGCTCCGGTTACAATGAGCAGTTCTTC.

The gene calls are TRBV30 and TRBJ2-3; TRBD2 aligns across 9 bases. CDR1 and CDR2 from the germline V gene are GTSNPN and SVGIG (reference sequence). The CDR3 is 16 amino acids. The junction had 4 bases not matched to a gene; V was cut back by 0 bases and J by 0 bases. The CDR3 sequence: CAWSVGLAESTDTQYF. In nucleotides, the CDR3 is TGTGCCTGGAGTGTGGGACTAGCAGAGAGCACAGATACGCAGTATTTT.

This clonotype was seen repeatedly, ten times or more. The V gene is TRBV2, the J gene TRBJ2-1; D possibly uses TRBD1 or TRBD2 (7 bases each). Germline CDR1 and CDR2: SNHLY and FYNNEI. CDR3 length: 14 amino acids. The V end was cut by 4 bases, the J end by 8 bases, with 15 bases between. CDR3 DNA sequence: TGTGCCAGCAGTGCTGGGAGGGGGCTACATGAGCAGTTCTTC. It encodes CASSAGRGLHEQFF.

Many counts were recorded for this clonotype. J is TRBJ2-4 and V is TRBV5-1; possible D gene TRBD2, 6 bases. V was trimmed by 4 bases and J by 0 bases, leaving 20 bases between them. CDR1 and CDR2 from the germline V gene are SGHRS and YFSETQ. CDR3 length: 18 residues. The CDR3: CASSLSGTAILAKNIQYF. In DNA, the CDR3 is TGCGCCAGCAGCCTATCCGGGACTGCCATACTAGCCAAAAACATTCAGTACTTC.

This clonotype was observed a handful of times. The chain has TRBV11-2 and TRBJ2-3, with D perhaps TRBD1 or TRBD2 (5 bases each). The CDR3 length is 13 residues. Trimming pared 4 bases from V and 9 bases from J, leaving 14 bases between. Germline V gives CDR1 SGHAT, CDR2 FQNNGV. The CDR3 spells CASSSDRDLTQYF. The DNA of the CDR3 is TGTGCCAGCAGCTCTGACCGGGACCTGACGCAGTATTTT. The variable domain in full, with the rest retrieved from reference TRBV11-2 and TRBJ2-3, is EAGVAQSPRYKIIEKRQSVAFWCNPISGHATLYWYQQILGQGPKLLIQFQNNGVVDDSQLPKDRFSAERLKGVDSTLKIQPAKLEDSAVYLCASSSDRDLTQYFGPGTRLTVL.

A few counts support this clonotype. The chain carries TRBV5-4 and TRBJ2-1; 9 positions match TRBD2. The CDR3 is made up of 15 amino acids. V lost 4 bases to trimming and J lost 3 bases; unmatched junction nucleotides: 5. Per germline, CDR1 SGHNT and CDR2 YYREEE (reference sequence). The CDR3 loop is CASSISGRVYNEQFF. As DNA, the CDR3 is TGTGCCAGCAGCATTAGCGGGAGAGTCTACAATGAGCAGTTCTTC.

This clonotype was seen more than once but under ten times. V gene TRBV15 combines with J gene TRBJ2-5; 8 bases match TRBD2. Losses at the gene ends were 1 base for V and 5 bases for J; bases not matched to a gene: 6. Per germline, CDR1 LNHNV and CDR2 YYDKDF (reference sequence). The CDR3 covers 15 residues. The chain's CDR3 is CATSRVGLDLETQYF. CDR3 coding DNA: TGTGCCACCAGCAGAGTGGGACTAGATTTGGAGACCCAGTACTTC.

This clonotype occurred a few times. The chain recombines TRBV4-1 with TRBJ2-1, with D possibly TRBD1 on 7 matching bases. This CDR3 spans 14 amino acids. Trimming pared 6 bases from V and 9 bases from J, leaving 18 bases between. Germline V CDR1 and CDR2: MGHRA, YSYEKL. The CDR3: CASRGVRRDSEQFF. The CDR3 DNA follows: TGCGCCAGCAGGGGCGTGCGGAGGGACAGTGAGCAGTTCTTC.

This clonotype has more than one count but fewer than ten. The chain couples TRBV6-1 to TRBJ2-3; D is unresolved. Trimming removed 3 bases from V and 6 bases from J, with 10 bases in between. There are 13 residues in the CDR3. From germline, CDR1 is MNHNS and CDR2 SASEGT. The CDR3 DNA sequence: TGTGCCAGCAGTGAGCGACGGTGGGATACGCAGTATTTT. This sequence encodes CASSERRWDTQYF.

This clonotype was seen many times. This chain joins TRBV4-3 and TRBJ2-3; 8 nucleotides agree with TRBD2. CDR3 size: 16 residues. CDR1 is LGHNA and CDR2 is YSLEER in the germline V gene. V shed 0 bases, J shed 1 base, and the junction held 3 bases outside the gene matches. This chain's CDR3 is CASSQEAGVGTDTQYF. Written as DNA, the CDR3 is TGCGCCAGCAGCCAAGAAGCGGGAGTCGGCACAGATACGCAGTATTTT.

The table lists this clonotype with many counts. The J gene is TRBJ1-2, the V gene TRBV6-1; 9 bases line up with TRBD1. The CDR3 loop spans 15 amino acids. Germline CDR1 reads MNHNS; CDR2 reads SASEGT. The ends lost 6 bases at V and 3 bases at J; junction bases unmatched: 8. The CDR3 here is CASSTNTGGYYGYTF. The CDR3 region has the DNA TGTGCCAGCAGCACTAACACAGGGGGCTACTATGGCTACACCTTC.

At least ten counts were recorded for this clonotype. The chain uses TRBV6-1 and TRBJ2-5; the D gene is possibly TRBD2 (5 bases). V lost 6 bases to trimming and J lost 7 bases, with 18 bases between them. Germline V gene sequence: CDR1 MNHNS, CDR2 SASEGT. The CDR3 covers 14 residues. The CDR3 spells CASRREVQRGTQYF. In DNA form, the CDR3 reads TGTGCCAGCAGGAGAGAGGTACAACGGGGGACCCAGTACTTC.

The DNA for the CDR3 is TGTGCCACCGACAGGGGAGGGGAGACCCAGTACTTC. Amino acid sequence: CATDRGGETQYF. The chain combines TRBV28 with TRBJ2-5, with a possible D match to TRBD1 (8 bases). This CDR3 is built from 12 residues. Germline V gene sequence: CDR1 MDHEN, CDR2 SYDVKM. V dropped 10 bases and J dropped 5 bases, with 14 bases sitting between them.

This clonotype was counted ten times or more. This chain joins TRBV30 and TRBJ2-4; 8 nucleotides align to TRBD2. The ends lost 4 bases at V and 8 bases at J; junction bases unmatched: 7. The CDR3 loop spans 13 amino acids. CDR1 GTSNPN and CDR2 SVGIG come from the germline V gene (reference sequence). In nucleotides, the CDR3 is TGTGCCTGGAAAGCGGGAGTTCCGGACATTCAGTACTTC. Its protein is CAWKAGVPDIQYF.

In this sample, this clonotype turned up a few times. V gene TRBV18 combines with J gene TRBJ1-1; D not certain. Germline CDR1 KGHSH, CDR2 LQKENI. The CDR3 spans 14 residues. Deletions cut 1 base from V and 5 bases from J, with 11 bases between. The CDR3 nucleotides read TGTGCCAGCTCACCACGGGGAAGGAGAACTGAAGCTTTCTTT. This codes for CASSPRGRRTEAFF. The full variable domain, its missing parts supplied by reference TRBV18 and TRBJ1-1, is NAGVMQNPRHLVRRRGQEARLRCSPMKGHSHVYWYRQLPEEGLKFMVYLQKENIIDESGMPKERFSAEFPKEGPSILRIQQVVRGDSAAYFCASSPRGRRTEAFFGQGTRLTVV.